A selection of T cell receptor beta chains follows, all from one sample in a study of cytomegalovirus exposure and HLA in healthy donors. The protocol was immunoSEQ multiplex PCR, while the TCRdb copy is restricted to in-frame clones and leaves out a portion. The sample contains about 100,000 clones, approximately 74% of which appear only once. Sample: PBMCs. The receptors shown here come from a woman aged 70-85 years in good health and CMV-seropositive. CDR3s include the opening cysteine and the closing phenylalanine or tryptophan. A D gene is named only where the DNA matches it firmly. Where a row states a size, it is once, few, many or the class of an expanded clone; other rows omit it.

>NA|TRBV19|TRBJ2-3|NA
TGTGCCAGTAGTATAGGGACAGACACAGATACGCAGTATTTT
CASSIGTDTDTQYF
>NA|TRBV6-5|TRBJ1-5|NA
TGTGCCAGCAGTTCCGCAGGGGTCCTCAATCAGCCCCAGCATTTT
CASSSAGVLNQPQHF
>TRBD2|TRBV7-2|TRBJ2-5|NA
TGTGCCAGCAGCTTAGGACGGGGGGGAAACCAAGAGACCCAGTACTTC
CASSLGRGGNQETQYF
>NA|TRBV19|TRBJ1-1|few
TGTGCCACCAAGCCTCCCAACTTTCCTAACACTGAAGCTTTCTTT
CATKPPNFPNTEAFF
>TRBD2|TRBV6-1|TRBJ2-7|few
TGTGCCAGCAGTGCCCACGGAGGCGGGAGGCGCTACGAGCAGTACTTC
CASSAHGGGRRYEQYF
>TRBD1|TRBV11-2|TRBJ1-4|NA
TGTGCCAGCAGCCCTGGACAGGGTGCAACTAATGAAAAACTGTTTTTT
CASSPGQGATNEKLFF
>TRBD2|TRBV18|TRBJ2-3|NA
TGTGCCAGCTCACCAGGGACTAGCGGGGAAGGTACGCAGTATTTT
CASSPGTSGEGTQYF
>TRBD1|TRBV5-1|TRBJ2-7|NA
TGCGCCAGCAGCACAGGACAGGCCCTCTCCTACGAGCAGTACTTC
CASSTGQALSYEQYF
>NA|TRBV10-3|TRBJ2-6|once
TGTGCATCTAAGAGCTCTGGGGCCAACGTCCTGACTTTC
CASKSSGANVLTF
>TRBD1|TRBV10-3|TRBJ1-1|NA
TGTGCCATCAGTTCTTCAGGGGGGAGGAACACTGAAGCTTTCTTT
CAISSSGGRNTEAFF
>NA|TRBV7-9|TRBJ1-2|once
TGTGCCAGCAGCTTAGGTTCAGCGTGGTATGGCTACACCTTC
CASSLGSAWYGYTF
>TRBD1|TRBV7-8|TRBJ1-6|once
TGTGCCAGCAGCCCGAGGACAGGGGGCGATAATTCACCCCTCCACTTT
CASSPRTGGDNSPLHF
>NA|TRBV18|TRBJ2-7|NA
TGTGCCAGCTCACCACCCAGCAACGGGTTCTACGAGCAGTACTTC
CASSPPSNGFYEQYF
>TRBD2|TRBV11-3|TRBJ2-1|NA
TGTGCCAGCAGCTTAGTGGGGGGAAGCGGGGGGGCCGAGAATGAGCAGTTCTTC
CASSLVGGSGGAENEQFF
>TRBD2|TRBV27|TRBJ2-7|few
TGTGCCAGCAGCTCGCCCGGGACTAGCGGCTACGAGCAGTACTTC
CASSSPGTSGYEQYF
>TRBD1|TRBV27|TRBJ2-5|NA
TGTGCCAGCAGTTCAACTACAGGGGTGGACTGGGAGACCCAGTACTTC
CASSSTTGVDWETQYF
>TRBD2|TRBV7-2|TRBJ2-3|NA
TGTGCCAGCAGCTACCCTAGCGGGGAGAAGGGAGATACGCAGTATTTT
CASSYPSGEKGDTQYF
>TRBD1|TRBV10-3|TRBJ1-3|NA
TGTGCCATCACTGGGACAGGGAGTGGAAACACCATATATTTT
CAITGTGSGNTIYF
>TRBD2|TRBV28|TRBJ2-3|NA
TGTGCCAGCAGTTTTAGCGGGAGGGCCTCAGGCACAGATACGCAGTATTTT
CASSFSGRASGTDTQYF
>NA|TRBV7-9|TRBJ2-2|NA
TGTGCCAGCAGTTTTATCGGGGGGCGCGTCACCGGGGAGCTGTTTTTT
CASSFIGGRVTGELFF
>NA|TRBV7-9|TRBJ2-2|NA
TGTGCCAGCAGCGATGTGGCAGGGCACACCGGGGAGCTGTTTTTT
CASSDVAGHTGELFF
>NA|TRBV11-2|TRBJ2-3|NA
TGTGCCAGCAGCTTTGGCAGTAGCACAGATACGCAGTATTTT
CASSFGSSTDTQYF
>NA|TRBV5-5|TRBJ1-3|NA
TGTGCCAGCAGCTTATCCGGGGGATCCGGAAACACCATATATTTT
CASSLSGGSGNTIYF
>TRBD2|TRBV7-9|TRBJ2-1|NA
TGTGCCAGCAGCCGGCTCGCGGGACTAGGCGGCAATGAGCAGTTCTTC
CASSRLAGLGGNEQFF
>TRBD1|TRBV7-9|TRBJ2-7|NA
TGTGCCAGCAGCTTAGACGGGACAGTATCCTACGAGCAGTACTTC
CASSLDGTVSYEQYF
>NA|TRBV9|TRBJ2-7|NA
TGTGCCAGCAGCGTGGGCGCGAAACGGGGAAGCTCCTACGAGCAGTACTTC
CASSVGAKRGSSYEQYF
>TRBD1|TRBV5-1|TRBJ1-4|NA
TGCGCCAGCAGCTTGGAACCGGCCGGGACAGGGATAGTAAAGGCTAATGAAAAACTGTTTTTT
CASSLEPAGTGIVKANEKLFF
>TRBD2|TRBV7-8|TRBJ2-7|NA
TGTGCCAGCAGCTTAGGTGTGGGCGGGGGGTTCGGCGAGCAGTACTTC
CASSLGVGGGFGEQYF
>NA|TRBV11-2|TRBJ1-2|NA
TGTGCCAGCAGCTCTCGTTTCTCTAACTATGGCTACACCTTC
CASSSRFSNYGYTF
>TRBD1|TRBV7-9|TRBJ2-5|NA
TGTGCCAGCAGCGTCACTACAGGGGCTGAGACCCAGTACTTC
CASSVTTGAETQYF
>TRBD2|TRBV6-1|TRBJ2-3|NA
TGTGCCAGCAGTGAAGCGCGGGGGGGCACAGATACGCAGTATTTT
CASSEARGGTDTQYF
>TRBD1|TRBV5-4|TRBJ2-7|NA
TGTGCCAGCAGCTCGGGCCGGGACAGGGTTTACGAGCAGTACTTC
CASSSGRDRVYEQYF
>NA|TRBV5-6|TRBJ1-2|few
TGTGCCAGCAGCGCCTCAAACAGGAAGAACTATGGCTACACCTTC
CASSASNRKNYGYTF
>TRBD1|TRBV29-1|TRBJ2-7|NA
TGCAGCGTCTCCGGGACAGGGGGCGTCGAGCAGTACTTC
CSVSGTGGVEQYF
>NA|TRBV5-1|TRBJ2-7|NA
TGCGCCAGCAGCGGAAGGGGGAGCACCTACGAGCAGTACTTC
CASSGRGSTYEQYF
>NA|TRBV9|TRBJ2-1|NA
TGTGCCAGCAGCGTAGGCGGGGAGCCAACCTACAATGAGCAGTTCTTC
CASSVGGEPTYNEQFF
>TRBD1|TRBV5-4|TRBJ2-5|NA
TGTGCCAGCAGCCCGCTAGGGGGCGGCAGAGAGACCCAGTACTTC
CASSPLGGGRETQYF
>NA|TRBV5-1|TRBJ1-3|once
TGCGCCAGCAGCTTGGATGTGGGCAGGGCTGGAAACACCATATATTTT
CASSLDVGRAGNTIYF
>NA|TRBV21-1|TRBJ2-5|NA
TGTGCCAGCAGCCCACGGGGCATTCTCCAGGGGCTCCAAGAGACCCAGTACTTC
CASSPRGILQGLQETQYF
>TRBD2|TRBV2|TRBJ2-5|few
TGTGCCAGCAATCTAGCGGGAGGTGTCTCAGAGACCCAGTACTTC
CASNLAGGVSETQYF
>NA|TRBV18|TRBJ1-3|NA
TGTGCCAGCTCCCCGGACAGTTCTGGAAACACCATATATTTT
CASSPDSSGNTIYF
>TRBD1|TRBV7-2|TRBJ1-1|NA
TGTGCCAGCAGCTTAGTCTTGGGACAGGGCACTGAAGCTTTCTTT
CASSLVLGQGTEAFF
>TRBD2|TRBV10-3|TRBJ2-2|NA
TGTGCCATCAGGAGCGGGGGTGGCACCGGGGAGCTGTTTTTT
CAIRSGGGTGELFF
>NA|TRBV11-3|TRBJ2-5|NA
TGTGCCAGCAGCTTGGGTTGGGGGGAGTGGCAGACCCAGTACTTC
CASSLGWGEWQTQYF
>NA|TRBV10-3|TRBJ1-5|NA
TGTGCCATCAGTGAGTCTCAGTCCGGGTATAATCAGCCCCAGCATTTT
CAISESQSGYNQPQHF
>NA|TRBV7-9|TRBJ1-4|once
TGTGCCAGCAGCTTAGGGAGGGAGCGCGAAAAACTGTTTTTT
CASSLGREREKLFF
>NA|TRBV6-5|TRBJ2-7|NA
TGTGCCAGCAGCCTCGGGACTGCTAACTCCTACGAGCAGTACTTC
CASSLGTANSYEQYF
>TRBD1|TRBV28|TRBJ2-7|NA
TGTGCCAGCAGTTTATCCGGGACAGGGACCTACGAGCAGTACTTC
CASSLSGTGTYEQYF
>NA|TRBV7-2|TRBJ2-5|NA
TGTGCCAGCAGCAGTAGCGGAGTGTACCAAGAGACCCAGTACTTC
CASSSSGVYQETQYF
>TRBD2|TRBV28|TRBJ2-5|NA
TGTGCCAGCAGTTGGGGGGGGGAGACCCAGTACTTC
CASSWGGETQYF
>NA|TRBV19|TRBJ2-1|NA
TGTGCCAGCCAGGGGAGAGTCGCGGGCCGCTACAATGAGCAGTTCTTC
CASQGRVAGRYNEQFF
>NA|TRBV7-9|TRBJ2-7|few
TGTGCCAGCAGCTTAGATGGCTCTGGGCAGTACTTC
CASSLDGSGQYF